This TCR beta chain was captured by sequencing in a study of blood T cell repertoires in COVID-19. Study background: Samples of COVID-19 (acute and convalescent) were obtained from the United States, Italy and Spain.

Assay: immunoSEQ multiplex PCR; the TCRdb copy retains only in-frame clones and omits some. The data hold approximately 210,000 clones, with approximately 80% observed a single time. The CDR3 has 17 amino acids. Germline V gene lookup returns CDR1 KGHSH and CDR2 LQKENI. V shed 3 bases, J shed 4 bases, and the junction held 11 bases outside the gene matches. This clone was seen once. The sequence was obtained from a woman older than 75 with COVID-19, enrolled during active disease. The chain combines TRBV18 with TRBJ2-1, with 8 bases lining up with TRBD2. The sample was peripheral blood. The CDR3, as DNA: TGTGCCAGCTCACCCCCCCTCCTAGCGGGTGCTTACAATGAGCAGTTCTTC. Its protein product is CASSPPLLAGAYNEQFF. Filled out from reference TRBV18 and TRBJ2-1, the complete variable domain reads NAGVMQNPRHLVRRRGQEARLRCSPMKGHSHVYWYRQLPEEGLKFMVYLQKENIIDESGMPKERFSAEFPKEGPSILRIQQVVRGDSAAYFCASSPPLLAGAYNEQFFGPGTRLTVL.